These 18 T cell receptor beta chains were sequenced from one sample in a study of blood T cell repertoires in COVID-19 (dated by TCRdb to between 2020 and 2021). The library was obtained by the immunoSEQ multiplex PCR assay. TCRdb obtained this table from immuneACCESS and retained in-frame rearrangements with V and J assigned. These tables miss some clones; where compared with another copy, unresolved V genes account for less than half of the shortfall, and the remainder is unexplained. This sample comprises about 74,000 clones, 82% of them detected only once. Around 6.9% of the sample is in the top ten clones. Sequenced input: peripheral blood. Receptors originate from a human donor in a cohort sampled during active COVID-19.

V is TRBV27 and J is TRBJ1-3; TRBD1 is a possible D gene (5 bases). This CDR3 comprises 16 residues. V lost 0 bases, J lost 6 bases, and 15 bases lay in between. Germline CDR1 reads MNHEY; CDR2 reads SMNVEV (reference sequence). As DNA, the CDR3 is TGTGCCAGCAGTTTATCAGCTGGGGGGATCGAAAACACCATATATTTT. It translates to CASSLSAGGIENTIYF.

V usage is TRBV9 and J usage is TRBJ1-4; D not certain. CDR1 and CDR2 (germline): SGDLS, YYNGEE. The CDR3 loop spans 14 amino acids. V was trimmed by 2 bases and J by 0 bases, leaving 5 bases between them. The CDR3 nucleotides are TGTGCCAGCAGCGTCGGAGCAACTAATGAAAAACTGTTTTTT. Encoded protein: CASSVGATNEKLFF.

The chain combines TRBV12-5 with TRBJ1-6, with a weak D call TRBD1 (6 bases). CDR3 size: 16 residues. V lost 6 bases to trimming and J lost 2 bases, with 14 bases between them. The germline gives CDR1 LGHNT, CDR2 FRNRAP. The CDR3 DNA reads TGTGCTAGTGGCCCGAGGGGGGGGCCCTATAATTCACCCCTCCACTTT. This encodes CASGPRGGPYNSPLHF.

The chain combines TRBV4-1 with TRBJ1-2; D uncertain. Germline values: CDR1 MGHRA, CDR2 YSYEKL. The V end lost 0 bases, the J end lost 5 bases, and 13 bases lay between the germline ends. The CDR3 spans 15 residues. For the CDR3, the DNA is TGCGCCAGCAGCCAAGATCTCTGGAACAGTTATGGCTACACCTTC. This translates into CASSQDLWNSYGYTF.

The DNA for the CDR3 is TGCGCCAGCAGACCCGACAGGGGAACTGAAAAACTGTTTTTT. As protein: CASRPDRGTEKLFF. The genes are TRBV4-1 and TRBJ1-4; the match to TRBD1 covers 8 bases. CDR1 is MGHRA, CDR2 YSYEKL, per germline. This CDR3 contains 14 residues. With V trimmed by 6 bases and J by 7 bases, 7 bases remained unmatched.

V gene TRBV2 combines with J gene TRBJ1-6; a possible D gene is TRBD1 (5 bases). This CDR3 is 14 amino acids long. Germline V gene sequence: CDR1 SNHLY, CDR2 FYNNEI. V lost 5 bases and J lost 6, with 11 bases in between. The CDR3 region has the DNA TGTGCCAGCAGTCCCGGACAACTTAATTCACCCCTCCACTTT. This gives the protein CASSPGQLNSPLHF.

A single count supports this clone. This chain connects TRBV5-4 to TRBJ2-7; 8 nucleotides agree with TRBD2. CDR1 and CDR2 from the germline V gene are SGHNT and YYREEE (reference sequence). Unmatched junction bases numbered 4, after V lost 0 bases and J lost 2 bases. This CDR3 spans 15 amino acids. The CDR3 sequence is CASSLAGGGPYEQYF. CDR3 DNA: TGTGCCAGCAGCTTGGCCGGCGGGGGGCCCTACGAGCAGTACTTC.

The V gene is TRBV5-1, the J gene TRBJ2-2, with D possibly TRBD1 on 6 matching bases. Germline V CDR1 and CDR2: SGHRS, YFSETQ. This CDR3 contains 16 residues. The V and J ends lost 2 bases and 7 bases respectively, with 18 bases between them. The DNA of the CDR3 is TGCGCCAGCAGCTTTGACGGTGGGGGCCGTGACGGGGAGCTGTTTTTT. As protein: CASSFDGGGRDGELFF.

The chain recombines TRBV5-5 with TRBJ2-1; maybe TRBD1 (6 bases). The V end lost 0 bases, the J end lost 1 base, and 11 bases lay between the germline ends. The CDR3 is made up of 16 amino acids. Per germline, CDR1 SGHKS and CDR2 YYEKEE (reference sequence). The CDR3 sequence is CASSLAPGHSYNEQFF. CDR3 DNA: TGTGCCAGCAGCTTGGCCCCGGGACATTCCTACAATGAGCAGTTCTTC.

The V and J genes are TRBV9 and TRBJ2-7; D unresolved. This CDR3 has 13 amino acids. Germline V gives CDR1 SGDLS, CDR2 YYNGEE. V lost 4 bases to trimming and J lost 1 base, with 9 bases between them. The CDR3 DNA reads as TGTGCCAGCAGCCCCAGGTGGTCCTACGAGCAGTACTTC. It is translated as CASSPRWSYEQYF.

This chain joins TRBV4-1 and TRBJ2-7, with D perhaps TRBD1 (5 bases). This CDR3 is built from 14 residues. The germline V gene encodes CDR1 MGHRA and CDR2 YSYEKL. V was clipped by 1 base and J by 3 bases, with 10 bases between them. CDR3 residues: CASSQGQISYEQYF. Here the CDR3 DNA reads TGCGCCAGCAGCCAAGGACAGATAAGCTACGAGCAGTACTTC.

The chain combines TRBV27 with TRBJ2-7, with D maybe TRBD1 (5 bases). There are 15 residues in the CDR3. The V gene lost 0 bases and the J gene lost 6 bases, with 15 bases spanning the gap. Germline CDR1 MNHEY, CDR2 SMNVEV (reference sequence). CDR3 in DNA: TGTGCCAGCAGTTTATCGTGGACAAGAGAAACCGAGCAGTACTTC. This sequence encodes CASSLSWTRETEQYF.

The chain couples TRBV5-4 to TRBJ2-5, with 13 bases aligning to TRBD2. The CDR3 covers 16 residues. CDR1 and CDR2 from the germline V gene are SGHNT and YYREEE (reference sequence). Trimming at V came to 1 base and at J to 5 bases, leaving 5 bases not matched to a gene. Here the CDR3 DNA reads TGTGCCAGCAGCTTGAGGCGACTAGCGGGGGGTGAGACCCAGTACTTC. Its protein product is CASSLRRLAGGETQYF.

The chain links TRBV29-1 to TRBJ1-1; D uncertain. Trimming removed 4 bases at V and 0 bases at J, with 12 bases between. The CDR3 is 14 amino acids. Looked up from germline, CDR1 is SQVTM and CDR2 is ANQGSEA. The CDR3 bases are TGCAGCGTTGCACTTAGTATCATGAACACTGAAGCTTTCTTT. Translation: CSVALSIMNTEAFF. Looking up the rest from reference TRBV29-1 and TRBJ1-1 gives the full variable domain: SAVISQKPSRDICQRGTSLTIQCQVDSQVTMMFWYRQQPGQSLTLIATANQGSEATYESGFVIDKFPISRPNLTFSTLTVSNMSPEDSSIYLCSVALSIMNTEAFFGQGTRLTVV.

J is TRBJ1-5 and V is TRBV3-1 (or the pseudogene TRBV3-2); 7 nucleotides align to TRBD1. V lost 5 bases, J lost 5 bases, and 3 bases stayed unmatched. The CDR3 extends over 13 amino acids. Per germline, CDR1 LGHDT and CDR2 YNNKEL (reference sequence). The CDR3 region is CASSRDRDQPQHF. DNA for the CDR3: TGTGCCAGCAGCAGGGACAGAGATCAGCCCCAGCATTTT.

The sample holds a few counts of this clone. V gene TRBV5-4 combines with J gene TRBJ2-7, with 7 bases that match TRBD1. This CDR3 is built from 13 residues. The germline V gene has CDR1 SGHNT and CDR2 YYREEE (reference sequence). V shed 6 bases, J shed 3 bases, and the junction held 6 bases outside the gene matches. CDR3 protein: CASTQGRGYEQYF. The DNA of the CDR3 is TGTGCCAGCACACAGGGGAGAGGCTACGAGCAGTACTTC.

V is TRBV4-2 and J is TRBJ2-2, with 8 nucleotides matching TRBD2. Germline V CDR1 and CDR2: LGHNA, YNFKEQ. The CDR3 sequence is 19 residues long. V lost 4 bases to trimming and J lost 1 base; unmatched junction nucleotides: 14. This chain's CDR3 is CASSPTRGSGGGNTGELFF. CDR3 nucleotides: TGTGCCAGCAGCCCAACCCGGGGGAGCGGGGGAGGGAACACCGGGGAGCTGTTTTTT.

The chain links TRBV7-9 to TRBJ1-1; no firm D call. This CDR3 is built from 15 residues. Germline CDR1 is SEHNR and CDR2 is FQNEAQ (reference sequence). V lost 1 base and J 11 bases, leaving 20 bases between the germline ends. The CDR3 loop is CASSLEPLGRSAAFF. The CDR3 nucleotides read TGTGCCAGCAGCTTAGAACCGTTGGGCAGGTCCGCGGCTTTCTTT. The entire variable domain, with the rest obtained from reference TRBV7-9 and TRBJ1-1, is as follows: DTGVSQNPRHKITKRGQNVTFRCDPISEHNRLYWYRQTLGQGPEFLTYFQNEAQLEKSRLLSDRFSAERPKGSFSTLEIQRTEQGDSAMYLCASSLEPLGRSAAFFGQGTRLTVV.